The 18 T cell receptor beta chains below come from one sample, sequenced in a study of shared clonotypes between healthy human individuals (dated by TCRdb to 2020 to 2022). Library preparation was by the immunoSEQ multiplex PCR assay. TCRdb re-hosts the immuneACCESS table, in-frame sequences only. Its copies lack some clones; in the studies checked, an unresolved V gene accounts for under half of them, and the cause for the rest is not known. In all, the sample holds 2.5 million or so clones, and around nine tenths of those were seen once. The ten largest account for more than 0.12% of the sample. The sequenced sample was naive CD4+ T cells sorted from blood. Taken with the paper, the label for cell subset or site translates to: CD45RA+ positively selected. These receptors all stem from a young man in good health.

The chain uses TRBV9 and TRBJ2-5; possibly TRBD2 for D (7 bases). CDR1 is SGDLS and CDR2 is YYNGEE in the germline V gene. The CDR3 has 15 residues. V gave up 1 base and J gave up 2 bases, with 12 bases separating them. The DNA for the CDR3 is TGTGCCAGCAGCGTACGGGGGGCGCGACAAGAGACCCAGTACTTC. Translated, it gives CASSVRGARQETQYF.

The chain joins TRBV7-2 to TRBJ2-4; TRBD2 agrees at 7 bases. The CDR3 runs to 15 residues. Germline V gives CDR1 SGHTA, CDR2 FQGNSA. With 5 bases clipped from V and 1 base from J, the junction kept 5 bases outside the gene matches. The CDR3 sequence: CASSLSGRAKNIQYF. The CDR3, as DNA: TGTGCCAGCAGCCTTAGCGGGCGGGCCAAAAACATTCAGTACTTC.

The rearrangement joins TRBV6-6 to TRBJ1-3; D not resolved. This CDR3 has 15 residues. CDR1 is MNHNY, CDR2 SVGAGI, per germline (reference sequence). The V and J ends lost 8 bases and 0 bases respectively, with 14 bases between them. The CDR3 sequence is CASRTGTSSGNTIYF. CDR3 sequence (DNA): TGTGCCAGCCGGACGGGTACCTCCTCTGGAAACACCATATATTTT.

This chain uses TRBV6-1 with TRBJ2-4; D is possibly TRBD1 (5 bases). Germline V gene lookup returns CDR1 MNHNS and CDR2 SASEGT. The CDR3 contains 15 residues. The V and J ends lost 11 bases and 0 bases respectively, with 17 bases between them. CDR3 sequence: CASQGVGVAKNIQYF. Here the CDR3 DNA reads TGTGCCTCCCAAGGGGTTGGCGTAGCCAAAAACATTCAGTACTTC.

J is TRBJ2-7 and V is TRBV6-5; 7 bases are a match to TRBD1. The CDR3 covers 14 residues. J lost 3 bases, V lost 2 bases, and 4 bases had no gene match. CDR1 is MNHEY, CDR2 SVGAGI, per germline. CDR3 region: CASSYTRGSYEQYF. Written as DNA, the CDR3 is TGTGCCAGCAGTTACACCAGGGGGAGCTACGAGCAGTACTTC.

The sample holds a few counts of this clone. Other DNA sequences in this sample translate to the same CDR3. The rearrangement uses TRBV6-5 and TRBJ1-1; D call uncertain. CDR1 MNHEY and CDR2 SVGAGI come from the germline V gene. Trimming stripped 2 bases from V and 0 bases from J, with 7 bases between. This CDR3 has 14 amino acids. CDR3 nucleotides: TGTGCCAGCAGTTACCGGGAGATGAACACTGAAGCTTTCTTT. The encoded protein is CASSYREMNTEAFF.

The gene calls are TRBV5-1 and TRBJ2-3; D not resolved. The CDR3 loop spans 13 amino acids. Germline values: CDR1 SGHRS, CDR2 YFSETQ. V gave up 4 bases and J gave up 6 bases, with 12 bases separating them. CDR3 in amino acids: CASSGLVMDTQYF. The CDR3 DNA follows: TGCGCCAGCAGCGGGTTAGTCATGGATACGCAGTATTTT.

The chain recombines TRBV5-8 with TRBJ2-1; TRBD1 matches at 7 bases. CDR3 length equals 20 residues. The V gene end was trimmed by 2 bases and the J gene end by 1 base; junction bases not matched to a gene: 18. Germline CDR1 reads SGHTS; CDR2 reads YDEGEE. CDR3 nucleotides: TGTGCCAGCAGCTTAGTCCGGGACAGTCTCTTGGTTAGTTCCTACAATGAGCAGTTCTTC. It encodes CASSLVRDSLLVSSYNEQFF.

The CDR3 sequence: CASSGRVGELFF. CDR3 DNA: TGTGCCAGCAGTGGGAGGGTTGGGGAGCTGTTTTTT. The chain recombines TRBV28 with TRBJ2-2, with 7 bases lining up with TRBD2. Trimming at V came to 5 bases and at J to 8 bases, leaving 2 bases not matched to a gene. The length of the CDR3 is 12 residues. Per the germline V gene, CDR1 is MDHEN and CDR2 is SYDVKM.

The chain joins TRBV19 to TRBJ1-1, with 8 bases that match TRBD1. Germline-derived CDR1 and CDR2 are LNHDA and SQIVND (reference sequence). Losses at the gene ends were 5 bases for V and 0 bases for J; bases not matched to a gene: 11. This CDR3 has 17 amino acids. The CDR3 sequence: CASSLAGTGVMNTEAFF. The CDR3 DNA sequence: TGTGCCAGTAGTCTGGCCGGGACAGGCGTCATGAACACTGAAGCTTTCTTT.

This clone appeared a single time. The V gene is TRBV7-2, the J gene TRBJ2-7; D may be TRBD1 or TRBD2 (6 bases each). From germline, CDR1 is SGHTA and CDR2 FQGNSA. The ends were cut back, 5 bases at V and 0 bases at J, with 14 bases in the middle. The CDR3 covers 15 residues. The CDR3 region is CASSAGQLSSYEQYF. DNA for the CDR3: TGTGCCAGCAGCGCGGGACAACTTTCCTCCTACGAGCAGTACTTC.

The chain combines TRBV15 with TRBJ2-7, with D hard to call. Trimming stripped 0 bases from V and 2 bases from J, with 8 bases between. CDR1 and CDR2 from the germline V gene are LNHNV and YYDKDF (reference sequence). This CDR3 contains 14 residues. DNA for the CDR3: TGTGCCACCAGCAGAGATCCCGCAGCCTACGAGCAGTACTTC. The encoded protein is CATSRDPAAYEQYF. The full variable domain, in which reference TRBV15 and TRBJ2-7 provide the parts outside the CDR3, is DAMVIQNPRYQVTQFGKPVTLSCSQTLNHNVMYWYQQKSSQAPKLLFHYYDKDFNNEADTPDNFQSRRPNTSFCFLDIRSPGLGDTAMYLCATSRDPAAYEQYFGPGTRLTVT.

This chain uses TRBV7-9 with TRBJ1-1; D is possibly TRBD1 (6 bases). V lost 3 bases to trimming and J lost 1 base, with 9 bases between them. CDR3 size: 14 residues. CDR1 is SEHNR, CDR2 FQNEAQ, per germline (reference sequence). The CDR3 nucleotides are TGTGCCAGCAGCTTTTGGACAGCGAACACTGAAGCTTTCTTT. Protein: CASSFWTANTEAFF.

A note on this clone: Other DNA sequences from this sample encode an identical CDR3 as well. The V and J genes are TRBV5-1 and TRBJ2-2, with D possibly being TRBD2 (5 bases). V lost 1 base and J 1 base, leaving 8 bases between the germline ends. The CDR3 is 15 residues long. Per germline, CDR1 SGHRS and CDR2 YFSETQ. CDR3 sequence reads: CASSLTGENTGELFF. CDR3 sequence (DNA): TGCGCCAGCAGCTTGACCGGGGAGAACACCGGGGAGCTGTTTTTT. The full variable domain, rest sourced from reference TRBV5-1 and TRBJ2-2, is KAGVTQTPRYLIKTRGQQVTLSCSPISGHRSVSWYQQTPGQGLQFLFEYFSETQRNKGNFPGRFSGRQFSNSRSEMNVSTLELGDSALYLCASSLTGENTGELFFGEGSRLTVL.

This clone was observed once. V usage is TRBV10-1 and J usage is TRBJ2-7, with D possibly TRBD1 on 5 matching bases. Germline values: CDR1 WNHNN, CDR2 SYGVQD (reference sequence). V lost 0 bases and J 6 bases, leaving 12 bases between the germline ends. CDR3 size: 14 residues. CDR3 sequence: CASSESTVQGEQYF. The CDR3 coding sequence is TGCGCCAGCAGTGAGTCGACAGTTCAAGGCGAGCAGTACTTC.

The CDR3 DNA reads TGCGCCAGCAGTGCCGTTACCCGGGACAGGTCTGGAAACACCATATATTTT. Protein product: CASSAVTRDRSGNTIYF. The chain recombines TRBV10-1 with TRBJ1-3, with 8 bases matching TRBD1. The CDR3 is 17 amino acids. Germline CDR1 reads WNHNN; CDR2 reads SYGVQD (reference sequence). The trim removed 4 bases at V and 1 base at J, leaving 9 bases unmatched.

This sequence joins TRBV6-1 and TRBJ1-2; D possibly corresponds to TRBD1 (6 bases). Trimming took off 3 bases at V and 4 bases at J, with 9 bases between the two ends. CDR1 MNHNS and CDR2 SASEGT come from the germline V gene. The CDR3 totals 13 residues. CDR3 protein: CASSDTGPYGYTF. CDR3 nucleotides: TGTGCCAGCAGTGATACAGGGCCCTATGGCTACACCTTC.

As DNA, the CDR3 is TGTGCCAGCAGCCCCCGGACTAGCGGGAGCAATGAGCAGTTCTTC. Its translation: CASSPRTSGSNEQFF. This sequence joins TRBV9 and TRBJ2-1, with 13 nucleotides matching TRBD2. Germline CDR1 reads SGDLS; CDR2 reads YYNGEE. The CDR3 covers 15 residues. J gave up 6 bases and V 4 bases, and 4 bases lay outside the gene matches.